What follows are 3 T cell receptor beta chains derived from one specimen sequenced in a study of T cell repertoires in cytomegalovirus infection. These receptors have no known antigen. TCRdb independently ran MiXCR on the reads; one entry per CDR3 protein. Counted here are 650,000 to 900,000 distinct CDR3 sequences, roughly 29% occurring once; the ten biggest clones make up about 12%. The sequencing used cultured CD8+ T cells from PBMCs, collected from culture after CMV antigen stimulation. Receptors were obtained from a human donor in good health (CMV status not recorded). Some clones in this sample may be carry-over from other donors' samples.

This clonotype was observed a few times. The chain couples TRBV25-1 to TRBJ1-1; TRBD1 might be the D (6 bases). Germline V gene data show CDR1 as MGHDK and CDR2 as SYGVNS. This CDR3 region has 23 residues. Trimming stripped 0 bases from V and 0 bases from J, with 32 bases between. CDR3: CASSEYPDRRITLGSLMNTEAFF. In DNA, the CDR3 is TGTGCCAGCAGTGAATATCCGGACAGACGGATAACCCTAGGATCGCTGATGAACACTGAAGCTTTCTTT.

A few counts support this clonotype. CDR3 DNA sequence: TGTGCCACCAGTGACCGGGACATTTTTGGTGGCTACACCTTC. It translates to CATSDRDIFGGYTF. This chain links TRBV24-1 with TRBJ1-2, with D possibly being TRBD1 (6 bases). The V end was cut by 4 bases, the J end by 7 bases, with 15 bases between. The CDR3 is 14 residues long. Looked up from germline, CDR1 is KGHDR and CDR2 is SFDVKD.

The chain combines TRBV2 with TRBJ1-6; tentative D call: TRBD1 (5 bases). This CDR3 contains 13 residues. The ends were cut back, 10 bases at V and 9 bases at J, with 16 bases in the middle. Germline CDR1 SNHLY, CDR2 FYNNEI. This CDR3 reads CAILRGEASPLHF. The CDR3 nucleotides read TGTGCCATTCTCCGGGGGGAAGCTTCACCCCTCCACTTT.